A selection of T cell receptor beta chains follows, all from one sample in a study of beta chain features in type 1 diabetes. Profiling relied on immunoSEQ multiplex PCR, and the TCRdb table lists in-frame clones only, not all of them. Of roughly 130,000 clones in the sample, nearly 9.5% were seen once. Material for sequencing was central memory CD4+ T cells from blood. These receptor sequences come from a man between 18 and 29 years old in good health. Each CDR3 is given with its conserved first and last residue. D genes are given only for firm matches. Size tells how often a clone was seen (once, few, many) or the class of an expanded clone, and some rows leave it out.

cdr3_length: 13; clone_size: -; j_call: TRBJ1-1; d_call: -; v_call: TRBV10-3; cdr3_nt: TGTGCCATCAGTGGACAGACGAACACTGAAGCTTTCTTT; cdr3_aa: CAISGQTNTEAFF
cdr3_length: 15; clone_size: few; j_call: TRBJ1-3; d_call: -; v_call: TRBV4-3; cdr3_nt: TGCGCCAGCAGCCAAGGAAGCTACTCTGGAAACACCATATATTTT; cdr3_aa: CASSQGSYSGNTIYF
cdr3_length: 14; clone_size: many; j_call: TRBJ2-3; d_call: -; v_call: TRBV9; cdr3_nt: TGTGCCAGCAGCGTAGGATCGCGGGCGGATACGCAGTATTTT; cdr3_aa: CASSVGSRADTQYF
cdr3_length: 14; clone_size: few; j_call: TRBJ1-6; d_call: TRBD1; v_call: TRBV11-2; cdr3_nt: TGTGCCAGCAGCCGAGGACAGGGCAATTCACCCCTCCACTTT; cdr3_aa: CASSRGQGNSPLHF
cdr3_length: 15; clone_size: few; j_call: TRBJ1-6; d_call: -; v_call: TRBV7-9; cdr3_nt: TGTGCCAGCAGCGAGCAGGGGAAGGGGAATTCACCCCTCCACTTT; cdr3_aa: CASSEQGKGNSPLHF
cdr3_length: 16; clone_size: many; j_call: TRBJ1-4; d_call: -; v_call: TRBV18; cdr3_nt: TGTGCCAGCTCACCAGACAGGAGAGCAACTAATGAAAAACTGTTTTTT; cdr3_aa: CASSPDRRATNEKLFF
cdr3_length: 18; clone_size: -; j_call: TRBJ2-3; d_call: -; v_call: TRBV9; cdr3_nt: TGTGCCAGCAGCCCGAGCCTTCTTAGCGGCCCTAGCGCAGATACGCAGTATTTT; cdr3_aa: CASSPSLLSGPSADTQYF
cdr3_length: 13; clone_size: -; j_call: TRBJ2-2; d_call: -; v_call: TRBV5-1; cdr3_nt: TGCGCCAGCGGCAGACAGTTCACCGGGGAGCTGTTTTTT; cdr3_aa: CASGRQFTGELFF
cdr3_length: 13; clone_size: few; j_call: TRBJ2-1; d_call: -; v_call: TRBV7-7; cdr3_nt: TGTGCCAGCAGCGATGACAGGTACAATGAGCAGTTCTTC; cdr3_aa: CASSDDRYNEQFF
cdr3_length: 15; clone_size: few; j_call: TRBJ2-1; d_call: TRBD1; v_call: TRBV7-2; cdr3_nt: TGTGCCAGCAGCCCAACCGGGACAGGGGGTAATGAGCAGTTCTTC; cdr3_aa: CASSPTGTGGNEQFF
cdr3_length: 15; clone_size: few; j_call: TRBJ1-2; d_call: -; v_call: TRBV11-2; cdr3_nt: TGTGCCAGCAGCTTAGCCCAGGGGAGGGTCGGCGGCTACACCTTC; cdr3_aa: CASSLAQGRVGGYTF
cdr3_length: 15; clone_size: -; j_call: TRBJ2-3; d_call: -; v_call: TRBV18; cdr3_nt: TGTGCCAGCCTCCCGAGGGGGGGGAGCACAGATACGCAGTATTTT; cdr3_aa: CASLPRGGSTDTQYF
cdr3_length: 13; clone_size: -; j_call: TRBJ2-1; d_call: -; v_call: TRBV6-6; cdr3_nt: TGTGCCAGCAGCCCAGCCGGGTCCAATGAGCAGTTCTTC; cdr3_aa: CASSPAGSNEQFF
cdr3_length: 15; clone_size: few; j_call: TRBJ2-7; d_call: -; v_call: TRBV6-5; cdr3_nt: TGTGCCAGCAGTTACTCCGGACAATCTACGTGGGAGCAGTACTTC; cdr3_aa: CASSYSGQSTWEQYF
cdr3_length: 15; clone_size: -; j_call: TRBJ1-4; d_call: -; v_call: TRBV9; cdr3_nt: TGTGCCAGCAGCGTAGGGGAGACAGGAGATGAAAAACTGTTTTTT; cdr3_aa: CASSVGETGDEKLFF
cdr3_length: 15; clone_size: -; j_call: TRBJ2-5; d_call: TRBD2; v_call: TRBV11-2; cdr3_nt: TGTGCCAGCAGCAGCTTAGCGGGGGAGCAAGAGACCCAGTACTTC; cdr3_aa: CASSSLAGEQETQYF
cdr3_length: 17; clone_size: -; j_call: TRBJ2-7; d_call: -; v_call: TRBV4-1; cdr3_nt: TGCGCCAGCAGCCAAGATCGGTGGAGCGGTGGACGGGGCGAGCAGTACTTC; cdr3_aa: CASSQDRWSGGRGEQYF
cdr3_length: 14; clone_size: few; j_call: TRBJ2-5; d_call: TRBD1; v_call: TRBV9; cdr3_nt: TGTGCCAGCAGCGCGACAGGGGGCGCGGAGACCCAGTACTTC; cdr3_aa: CASSATGGAETQYF
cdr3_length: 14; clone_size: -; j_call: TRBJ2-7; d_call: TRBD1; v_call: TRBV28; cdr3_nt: TGTGCCAGCAGCCTAGGGACAGGGCGGAGCGAGCAGTACTTC; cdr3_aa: CASSLGTGRSEQYF
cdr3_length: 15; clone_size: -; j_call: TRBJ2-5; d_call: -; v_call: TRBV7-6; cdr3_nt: TGTGCCAGCAGCTTAGGCTCCGGGGATGGTGAGACCCAGTACTTC; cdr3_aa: CASSLGSGDGETQYF
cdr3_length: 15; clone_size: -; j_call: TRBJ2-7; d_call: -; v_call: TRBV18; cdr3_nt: TGTGCCAGCTCACCACCGTTACAGGCTTACTACGAGCAGTACTTC; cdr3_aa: CASSPPLQAYYEQYF
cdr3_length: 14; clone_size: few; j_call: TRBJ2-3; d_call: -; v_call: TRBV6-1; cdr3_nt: TGTGCCAGCATTACTAATCCTAGCACAGATACGCAGTATTTT; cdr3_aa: CASITNPSTDTQYF
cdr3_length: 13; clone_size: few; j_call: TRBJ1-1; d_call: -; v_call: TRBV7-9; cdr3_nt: TGTGCCAGCAGCTTAAGACAGGACACTGAAGCTTTCTTT; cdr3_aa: CASSLRQDTEAFF
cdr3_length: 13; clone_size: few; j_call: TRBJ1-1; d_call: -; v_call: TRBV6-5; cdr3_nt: TGTGCCAGCAGAGCCAGGGTGAACACTGAAGCTTTCTTT; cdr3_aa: CASRARVNTEAFF
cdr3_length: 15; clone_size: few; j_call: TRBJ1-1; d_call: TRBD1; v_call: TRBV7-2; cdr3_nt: TGTGCCAGCAGCTCGCAAGGACAGGGCGTGACTGAAGCTTTCTTT; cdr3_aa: CASSSQGQGVTEAFF
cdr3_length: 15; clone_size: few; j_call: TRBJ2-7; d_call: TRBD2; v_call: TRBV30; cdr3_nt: TGTGCCCAGACGAAGGGGCTAGCGGGGGCGGTTGAGCAGTACTTC; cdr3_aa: CAQTKGLAGAVEQYF
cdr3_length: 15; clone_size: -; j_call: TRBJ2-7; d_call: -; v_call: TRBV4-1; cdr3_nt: TGCGCCAGCAGCCAAGTTGACAGCTACTCCTACGAGCAGTACTTC; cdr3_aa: CASSQVDSYSYEQYF
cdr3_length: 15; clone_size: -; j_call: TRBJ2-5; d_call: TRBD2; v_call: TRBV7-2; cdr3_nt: TGTGCCACCTCGACGGCCGGGGGGGCCTTTGAGACCCAGTACTTC; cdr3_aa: CATSTAGGAFETQYF
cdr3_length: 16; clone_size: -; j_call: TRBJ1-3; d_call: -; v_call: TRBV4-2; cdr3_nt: TGTGCCAGCAGCCCCTCGGAGGGGAGCTCTGGAAACACCATATATTTT; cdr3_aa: CASSPSEGSSGNTIYF
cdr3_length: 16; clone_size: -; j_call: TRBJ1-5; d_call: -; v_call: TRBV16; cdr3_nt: TGTGCCAGCAGCCAATCAATCGGAGGGGGCAATCAGCCCCAGCATTTT; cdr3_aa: CASSQSIGGGNQPQHF
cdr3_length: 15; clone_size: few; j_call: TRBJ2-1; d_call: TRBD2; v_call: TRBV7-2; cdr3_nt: TGTGCCAGCAGCTTAACTAGCGGACCCTACAATGAGCAGTTCTTC; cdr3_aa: CASSLTSGPYNEQFF
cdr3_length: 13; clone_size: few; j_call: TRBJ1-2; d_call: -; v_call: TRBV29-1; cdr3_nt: TGCAGCGCCGGAGGGTTGAGTAGCTGGGGCTACACCTTC; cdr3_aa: CSAGGLSSWGYTF
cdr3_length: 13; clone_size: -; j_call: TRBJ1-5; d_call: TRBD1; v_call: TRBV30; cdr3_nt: TGTGCCTGGAGGGGACAGGCGGGTCAGCCCCAGCATTTT; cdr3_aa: CAWRGQAGQPQHF
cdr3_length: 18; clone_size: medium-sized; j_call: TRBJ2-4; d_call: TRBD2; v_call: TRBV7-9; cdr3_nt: TGTGCCAGCAGCCCCCCCCGGGGAGCGGGGGACCGGGGGAACATTCAGTACTTC; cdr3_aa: CASSPPRGAGDRGNIQYF
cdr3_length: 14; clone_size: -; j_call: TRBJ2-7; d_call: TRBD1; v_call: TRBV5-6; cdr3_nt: TGTGCCAGCAGCTTCGGACAGGGATTCTACGAGCAGTACTTC; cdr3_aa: CASSFGQGFYEQYF
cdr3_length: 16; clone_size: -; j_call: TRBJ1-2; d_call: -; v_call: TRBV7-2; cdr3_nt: TGTGCCAGCAGCTTAGCGCTTGGGTCAGGGGCAGGTGGCTACACCTTC; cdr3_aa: CASSLALGSGAGGYTF
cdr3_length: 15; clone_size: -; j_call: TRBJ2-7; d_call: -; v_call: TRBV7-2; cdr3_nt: TGTGCCAGCAGCACCTACCTCCAGGGTTCCTACGAGCAGTACTTC; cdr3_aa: CASSTYLQGSYEQYF
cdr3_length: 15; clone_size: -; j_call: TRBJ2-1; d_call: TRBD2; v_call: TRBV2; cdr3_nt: TGTGCCAGCTGGGGGGCTAGCGGGGGGGCCAATGAGCAGTTCTTC; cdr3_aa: CASWGASGGANEQFF
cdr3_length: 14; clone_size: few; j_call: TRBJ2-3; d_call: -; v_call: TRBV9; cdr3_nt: TGTGCCAGCACCAGAAGGCGGGGCACAGATACGCAGTATTTT; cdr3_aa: CASTRRRGTDTQYF
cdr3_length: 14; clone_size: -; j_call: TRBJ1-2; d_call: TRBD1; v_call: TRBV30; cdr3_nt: TGTGCCTGGACCCGACAGGGTGCAAATTATGGCTACACCTTC; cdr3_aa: CAWTRQGANYGYTF
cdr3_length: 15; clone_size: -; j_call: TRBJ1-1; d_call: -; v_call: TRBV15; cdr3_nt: TGTGCCACCAGCAGAGGAGGGTCGCAGAACACTGAAGCTTTCTTT; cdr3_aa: CATSRGGSQNTEAFF
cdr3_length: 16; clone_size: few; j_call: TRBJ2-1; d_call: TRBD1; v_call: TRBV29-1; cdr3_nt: TGCAGCGCACCGCTCCAGGGGGCGCATCAGGTCAATGAGCAGTTCTTC; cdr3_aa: CSAPLQGAHQVNEQFF
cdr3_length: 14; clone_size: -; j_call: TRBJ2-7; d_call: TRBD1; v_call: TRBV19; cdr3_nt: TGTGCCAGTAGTCCGACGGGACAGGTTTACGAGCAGTACTTC; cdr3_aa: CASSPTGQVYEQYF